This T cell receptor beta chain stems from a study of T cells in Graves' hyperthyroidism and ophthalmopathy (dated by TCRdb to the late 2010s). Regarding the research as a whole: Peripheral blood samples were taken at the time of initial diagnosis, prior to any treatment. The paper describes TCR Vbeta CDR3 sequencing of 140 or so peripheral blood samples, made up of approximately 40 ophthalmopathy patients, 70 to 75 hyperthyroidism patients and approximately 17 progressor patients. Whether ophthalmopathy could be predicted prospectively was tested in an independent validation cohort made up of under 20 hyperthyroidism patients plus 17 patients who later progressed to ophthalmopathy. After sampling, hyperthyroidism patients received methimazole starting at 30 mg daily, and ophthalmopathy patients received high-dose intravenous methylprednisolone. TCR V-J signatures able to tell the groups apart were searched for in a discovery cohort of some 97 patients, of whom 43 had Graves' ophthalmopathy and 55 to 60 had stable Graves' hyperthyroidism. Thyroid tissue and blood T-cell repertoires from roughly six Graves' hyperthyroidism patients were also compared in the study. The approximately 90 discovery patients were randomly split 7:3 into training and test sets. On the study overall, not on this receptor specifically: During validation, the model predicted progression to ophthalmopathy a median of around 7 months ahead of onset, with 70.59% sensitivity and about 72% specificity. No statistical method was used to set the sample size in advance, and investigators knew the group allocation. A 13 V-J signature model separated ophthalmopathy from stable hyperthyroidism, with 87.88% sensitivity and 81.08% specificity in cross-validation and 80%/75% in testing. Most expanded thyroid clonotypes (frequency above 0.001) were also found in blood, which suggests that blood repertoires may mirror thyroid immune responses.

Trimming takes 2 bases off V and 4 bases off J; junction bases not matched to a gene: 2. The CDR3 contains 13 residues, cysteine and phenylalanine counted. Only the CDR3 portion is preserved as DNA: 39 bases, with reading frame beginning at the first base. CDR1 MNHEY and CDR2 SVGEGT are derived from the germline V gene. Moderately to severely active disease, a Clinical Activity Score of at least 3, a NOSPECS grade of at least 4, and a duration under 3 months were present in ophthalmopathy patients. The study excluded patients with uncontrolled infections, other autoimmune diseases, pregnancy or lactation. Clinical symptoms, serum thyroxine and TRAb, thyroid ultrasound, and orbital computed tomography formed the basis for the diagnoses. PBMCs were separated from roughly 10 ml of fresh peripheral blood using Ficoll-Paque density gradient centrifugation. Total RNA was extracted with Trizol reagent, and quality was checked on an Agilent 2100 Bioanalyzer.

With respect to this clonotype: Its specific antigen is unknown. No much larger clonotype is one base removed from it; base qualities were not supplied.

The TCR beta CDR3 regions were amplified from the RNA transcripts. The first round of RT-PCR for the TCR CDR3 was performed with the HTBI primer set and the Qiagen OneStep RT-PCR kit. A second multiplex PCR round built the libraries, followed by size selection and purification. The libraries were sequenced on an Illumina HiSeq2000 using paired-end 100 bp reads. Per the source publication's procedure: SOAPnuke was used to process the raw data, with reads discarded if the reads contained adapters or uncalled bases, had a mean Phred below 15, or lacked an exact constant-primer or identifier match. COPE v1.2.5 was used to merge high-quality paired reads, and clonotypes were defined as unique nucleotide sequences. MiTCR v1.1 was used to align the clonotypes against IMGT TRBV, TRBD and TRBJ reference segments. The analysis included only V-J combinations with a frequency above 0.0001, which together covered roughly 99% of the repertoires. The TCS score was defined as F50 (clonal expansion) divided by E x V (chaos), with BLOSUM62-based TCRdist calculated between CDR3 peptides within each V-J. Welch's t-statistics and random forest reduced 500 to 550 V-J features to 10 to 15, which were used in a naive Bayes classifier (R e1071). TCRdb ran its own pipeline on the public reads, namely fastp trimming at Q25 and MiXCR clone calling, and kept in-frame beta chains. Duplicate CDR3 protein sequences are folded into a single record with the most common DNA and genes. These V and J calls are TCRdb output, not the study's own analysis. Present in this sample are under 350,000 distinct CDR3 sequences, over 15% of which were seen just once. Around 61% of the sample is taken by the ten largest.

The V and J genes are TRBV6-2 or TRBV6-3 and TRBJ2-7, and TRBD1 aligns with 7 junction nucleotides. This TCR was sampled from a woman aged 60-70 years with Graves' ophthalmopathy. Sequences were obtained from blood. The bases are TGTGCCAGCAGTTACCTCAGGGGGTACGAGCAGTACTTC. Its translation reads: CASSYLRGYEQYF.